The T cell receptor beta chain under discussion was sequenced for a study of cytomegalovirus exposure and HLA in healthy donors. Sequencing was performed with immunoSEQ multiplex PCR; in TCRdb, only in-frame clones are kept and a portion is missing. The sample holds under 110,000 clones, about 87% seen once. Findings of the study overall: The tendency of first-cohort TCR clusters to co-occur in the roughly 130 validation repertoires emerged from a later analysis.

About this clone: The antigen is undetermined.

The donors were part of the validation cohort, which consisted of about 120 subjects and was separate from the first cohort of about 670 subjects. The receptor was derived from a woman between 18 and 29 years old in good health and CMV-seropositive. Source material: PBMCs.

The CDR3 loop is CASSYDPGALNTEAFF. Written as DNA, the CDR3 is TGTGCCAGCAGTTACGACCCGGGTGCCTTGAACACTGAAGCTTTCTTT. The chain uses TRBV6-5 and TRBJ1-1; D is undetermined. Deletions cut 2 bases from V and 0 bases from J, with 13 bases between. The CDR3 has 16 residues. The germline V gene has CDR1 MNHEY and CDR2 SVGAGI.